This TCR beta chain appears in the sequencing data of a study of control samples from healthy donors and cancer patients. TCRdb keeps only in-frame clones here, not all; method: immunoSEQ multiplex PCR. Here the sample table reports approximately 190,000 clones. This clonotype was sampled from a woman between 25 and 40 years old in good health. Sequencing was done on a sample of blood.

CDR3 coding DNA: TGCGCCAGCAGCTATTCGGCAGGGTGGATCTACGAGCAGTACTTC. This gives the protein CASSYSAGWIYEQYF. V and J are TRBV5-1 and TRBJ2-7; weak D call: TRBD1 (5 bases). Germline CDR1 is SGHRS and CDR2 is YFSETQ. The CDR3 has 15 residues. Trimming took off 3 bases at V and 3 bases at J, with 16 bases between the two ends.